A single sample is the source of the 15 T cell receptor beta chains below, sequenced in a study of T-cell reconstitution after alpha-beta-depleted transplantation in children. Using unique molecular identifiers, the investigators prepared the TCRbeta library. TCRdb reprocessed the PCR reads with MiXCR, giving one entry per CDR3 protein. The sample lists 200,000 to 250,000 distinct CDR3 sequences, 20% to 30% occurring once. The material sequenced was PBMCs, mostly from graft donor cells, taken 360 days after TCRalphabeta/CD19-depleted stem cell transplant. These receptors all stem from a female patient under 10 years old who had a stem cell transplant for congenital amegakaryocytic thrombocytopenia, so the T cells may come from the graft donor.

The table lists this clonotype with a few counts. The chain links TRBV7-6 to TRBJ1-2, with D possibly TRBD1 on 5 matching bases. CDR1 is SGHVS and CDR2 is FNYEAQ in the germline V gene. V was cut by 5 bases and J by 8 bases, with 21 bases left in between. The CDR3 runs 15 residues. CDR3 sequence: CASSPTPGLRGGYTF. CDR3 nucleotides: TGTGCCAGCAGCCCTACGCCCGGACTACGGGGGGGCTACACCTTC.

This clonotype was found a few times. The genes are TRBV7-8 and TRBJ2-7, with TRBD2 identical over 7 bases. V shed 7 bases and J 6 bases; nucleotides not matched to a gene: 9. CDR1 and CDR2 (germline): SGHVS, FQNEAQ. The CDR3 sequence is 13 residues long. CDR3 in DNA: TGTGCCAGCACCCGGACTAGTTGGGGCGAGCAGTACTTC. Translated, it gives CASTRTSWGEQYF. Supplemented by reference TRBV7-8 and TRBJ2-7, the full variable domain reads GAGVSQSPRYKVAKRGQDVALRCDPISGHVSLFWYQQALGQGPEFLTYFQNEAQLDKSGLPSDRFFAERPEGSVSTLKIQRTQQEDSAVYLCASTRTSWGEQYFGPGTRLTVT.

This clonotype was seen more than once but under ten times. The rearrangement joins TRBV12-3 or TRBV12-4 to TRBJ2-7, with a possible D match to TRBD1 (6 bases). The CDR3 sequence is 13 residues long. Trimming removed 6 bases at V and 2 bases at J, with 11 bases between. CDR3 protein: CASSSRGTYEQYF. In DNA form, the CDR3 reads TGTGCCAGCAGCTCCAGGGGCACCTACGAGCAGTACTTC.

This chain joins TRBV24-1 and TRBJ2-2; perhaps TRBD2 as D (5 bases). Trimming shortened V by 9 bases and J by 6 bases, and 13 bases separated the two germline ends. The CDR3 is 13 residues long. Per germline, CDR1 KGHDR and CDR2 SFDVKD. The CDR3 DNA reads as TGTGCCACCTATAAGCGGAGCGCCGGGGAGCTGTTTTTT. It is translated as CATYKRSAGELFF.

This clonotype was picked up many times. The genes are TRBV5-1 and TRBJ2-7; tentatively, D is TRBD1 (5 bases). V gave up 4 bases and J gave up 4 bases, with 9 bases separating them. The germline V gene has CDR1 SGHRS and CDR2 YFSETQ. The CDR3 length is 12 residues. CDR3 sequence: CASSEQEYEQYF. CDR3 DNA sequence: TGCGCCAGCAGCGAACAGGAGTACGAGCAGTACTTC.

J is TRBJ2-2 and V is TRBV2, with 15 bases matching TRBD2. The CDR3 sequence is 18 residues long. From germline, CDR1 is SNHLY and CDR2 FYNNEI. Unmatched junction bases numbered 8, after V lost 5 bases and J lost 4 bases. The CDR3, as DNA: TGTGCCAGCAGTTTAGGGACTAGCGGGAGGTGGGGCACCGGGGAGCTGTTTTTT. This translates into CASSLGTSGRWGTGELFF. Full variable domain (rest looked up from reference TRBV2 and TRBJ2-2): EPEVTQTPSHQVTQMGQEVILRCVPISNHLYFYWYRQILGQKVEFLVSFYNNEISEKSEIFDDQFSVERPDGSNFTLKIRSTKLEDSAMYFCASSLGTSGRWGTGELFFGEGSRLTVL.

The chain has TRBV12-3 or TRBV12-4 and TRBJ2-5, with D unclear. V was pared by 5 bases and J by 4 bases, with 8 bases between. CDR3 length equals 12 residues. DNA of the CDR3: TGTGCCAGCAGTGCCCACGGAGAGACCCAGTACTTC. Translated: CASSAHGETQYF.

This clonotype has a handful of counts. This chain connects TRBV5-1 to TRBJ2-3; possible D gene TRBD2, 6 bases. This CDR3 has 15 amino acids. Germline V gene sequence: CDR1 SGHRS, CDR2 YFSETQ. Trimming cost V 0 bases and J 6 bases, with 14 bases left between them. CDR3 residues: CASSLDGRGIDTQYF. The CDR3 bases are TGCGCCAGCAGCTTGGATGGCCGGGGGATCGATACGCAGTATTTT.

The chain combines TRBV3-1 with TRBJ2-5, with 9 nucleotides matching TRBD2. The V and J ends lost 8 bases and 0 bases, in that order; junction bases with no gene match: 7. Germline lookup yields CDR1 LGHDT and CDR2 YNNKEL (reference sequence). The CDR3 loop spans 15 amino acids. Written as DNA, the CDR3 is TGTGCCAGCCTTGGCGGGAGGGTAAACCAAGAGACCCAGTACTTC. It codes for CASLGGRVNQETQYF.

This chain connects TRBV2 to TRBJ1-2, with TRBD1 matching 9 bases. V dropped 11 bases and J dropped 1; count of bases not matched to a gene: 11. Germline assignment: CDR1 SNHLY and CDR2 FYNNEI. The CDR3 covers 15 residues. For the CDR3, the DNA is TGTGCCTTCAAGGACCGGGACAGGGATAACTATGGCTACACCTTC. Protein: CAFKDRDRDNYGYTF.

This clonotype was seen only a few times. V is TRBV4-3 and J is TRBJ1-3, with D uncertain. CDR1 LGHNA and CDR2 YSLEER come from the germline V gene. V lost 4 bases and J 0 bases, leaving 10 bases between the germline ends. CDR3 size: 15 residues. The CDR3 nucleotides read TGCGCCAGCAGCCTCCAGGTTCTCTCTGGAAACACCATATATTTT. Its translation is CASSLQVLSGNTIYF.

Ten or more counts support this clonotype. The rearrangement links TRBV7-2 to TRBJ2-2; D not certain. Looked up from germline, CDR1 is SGHTA and CDR2 is FQGNSA. The CDR3 covers 13 residues. V shed 2 bases and J shed 11 bases, with 12 bases lying between them. For the CDR3, the DNA is TGTGCCAGCAGCTTACTCGTCCAAGGAGAGCTGTTTTTT. Its protein product is CASSLLVQGELFF.

The chain employs TRBV12-3 or TRBV12-4 and TRBJ2-5, with D perhaps assigned TRBD1 or TRBD2 (5 bases each). V was pared by 2 bases and J by 3 bases, with 13 bases between. The CDR3 extends over 15 amino acids. CDR3 sequence (DNA): TGTGCCAGCAGTTTATTCGGGGCCCCAAAAGAGACCCAGTACTTC. Protein product: CASSLFGAPKETQYF.

V usage is TRBV14 and J usage is TRBJ1-1, with 8 bases lining up with TRBD1. The CDR3 length is 14 residues. Germline CDR1 is SGHDN and CDR2 is FVKESK. V shed 9 bases, J shed 3 bases, and the junction held 9 bases outside the gene matches. The CDR3 DNA reads as TGTGCCAGAAGGCCAGGGGGCAGGGACACTGAAGCTTTCTTT. It encodes CARRPGGRDTEAFF.

This clonotype appeared many times. This rearrangement joins TRBV10-3 to TRBJ2-1; 12 bases map to TRBD2. CDR1 and CDR2 (germline): ENHRY, SYGVKD. V was pared by 6 bases and J by 8 bases, with 5 bases of the junction left unmatched. The CDR3 loop spans 14 amino acids. This CDR3 reads CAIRTSGRLDEQFF. The CDR3 nucleotides are TGTGCCATCAGAACTAGCGGGAGGTTGGATGAGCAGTTCTTC.